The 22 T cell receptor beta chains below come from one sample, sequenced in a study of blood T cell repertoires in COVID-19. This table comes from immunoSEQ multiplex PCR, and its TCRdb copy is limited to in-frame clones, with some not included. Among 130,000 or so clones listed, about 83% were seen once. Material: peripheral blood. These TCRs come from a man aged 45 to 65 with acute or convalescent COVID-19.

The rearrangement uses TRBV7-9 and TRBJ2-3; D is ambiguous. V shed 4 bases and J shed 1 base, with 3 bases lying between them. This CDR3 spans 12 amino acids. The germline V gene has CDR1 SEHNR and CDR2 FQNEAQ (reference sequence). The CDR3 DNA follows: TGTGCCAGCAGCTCCGGCACAGATACGCAGTATTTT. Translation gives CASSSGTDTQYF.

CDR3 coding DNA: TGTGCCAGCAGCTTGGCCTCTCGAGAGACCCAGTACTTC. It codes for CASSLASRETQYF. The V gene is TRBV5-4, the J gene TRBJ2-5; D not certain. This CDR3 comprises 13 residues. Germline V CDR1 and CDR2: SGHNT, YYREEE (reference sequence). The V end lost 0 bases, the J end lost 4 bases, and 7 bases lay between the germline ends.

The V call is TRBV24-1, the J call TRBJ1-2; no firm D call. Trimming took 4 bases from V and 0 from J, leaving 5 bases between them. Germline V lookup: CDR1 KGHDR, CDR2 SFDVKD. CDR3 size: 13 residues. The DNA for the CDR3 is TGTGCCACCAGTGAACGGGCTAACTATGGCTACACCTTC. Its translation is CATSERANYGYTF.

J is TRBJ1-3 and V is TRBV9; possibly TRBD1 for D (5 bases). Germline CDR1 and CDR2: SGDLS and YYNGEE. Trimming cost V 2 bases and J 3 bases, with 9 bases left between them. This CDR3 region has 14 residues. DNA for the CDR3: TGTGCCAGCAGCGTTGACAGCAATGGAAACACCATATATTTT. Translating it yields CASSVDSNGNTIYF.

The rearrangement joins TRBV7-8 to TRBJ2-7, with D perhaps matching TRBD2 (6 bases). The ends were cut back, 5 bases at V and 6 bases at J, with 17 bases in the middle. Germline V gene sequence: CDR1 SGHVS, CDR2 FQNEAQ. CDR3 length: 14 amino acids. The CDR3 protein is CASSRRRDSSEQYF. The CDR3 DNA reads TGTGCCAGCAGCCGACGCCGGGACTCCAGCGAGCAGTACTTC.

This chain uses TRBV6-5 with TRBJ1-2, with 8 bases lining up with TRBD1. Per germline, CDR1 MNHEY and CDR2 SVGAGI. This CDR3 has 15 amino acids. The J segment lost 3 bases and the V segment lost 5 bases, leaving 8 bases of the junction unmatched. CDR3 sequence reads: CASSPIMTGDYGYTF. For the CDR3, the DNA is TGTGCCAGCAGTCCAATTATGACAGGGGACTATGGCTACACCTTC.

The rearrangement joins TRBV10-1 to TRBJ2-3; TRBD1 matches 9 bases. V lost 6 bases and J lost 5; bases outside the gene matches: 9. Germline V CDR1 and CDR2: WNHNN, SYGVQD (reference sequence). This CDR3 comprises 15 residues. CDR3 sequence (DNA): TGCGCCAGCAGCTACGGGACAGGGTGGGAAGATACGCAGTATTTT. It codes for CASSYGTGWEDTQYF.

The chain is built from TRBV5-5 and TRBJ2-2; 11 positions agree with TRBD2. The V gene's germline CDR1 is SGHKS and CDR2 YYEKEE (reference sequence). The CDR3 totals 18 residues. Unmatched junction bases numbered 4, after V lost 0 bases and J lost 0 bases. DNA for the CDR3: TGTGCCAGCAGCTTGGGACTAGCGGGGCCCCCGAACACCGGGGAGCTGTTTTTT. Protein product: CASSLGLAGPPNTGELFF. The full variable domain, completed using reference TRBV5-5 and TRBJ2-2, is DAGVTQSPTHLIKTRGQQVTLRCSPISGHKSVSWYQQVLGQGPQFIFQYYEKEERGRGNFPDRFSARQFPNYSSELNVNALLLGDSALYLCASSLGLAGPPNTGELFFGEGSRLTVL.

The CDR3 loop is CASSFRGQNTDTQYF. In nucleotides, the CDR3 is TGTGCCAGCAGCTTTCGGGGACAAAACACAGATACGCAGTATTTT. This chain uses TRBV7-3 with TRBJ2-3; weak D call: TRBD1 (6 bases). This CDR3 region has 15 residues. V was shortened by 3 bases and J by 2 bases, with 12 bases between the two germline ends. The germline V gene has CDR1 SGHTA and CDR2 FQGTGA.

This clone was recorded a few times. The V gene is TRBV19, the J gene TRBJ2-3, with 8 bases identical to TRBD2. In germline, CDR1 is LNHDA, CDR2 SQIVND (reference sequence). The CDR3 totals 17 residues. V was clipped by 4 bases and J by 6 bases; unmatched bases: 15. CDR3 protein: CASSRTGRGGRSDTQYF. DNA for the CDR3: TGTGCCAGTAGTAGGACGGGACGGGGGGGCAGAAGTGATACGCAGTATTTT.

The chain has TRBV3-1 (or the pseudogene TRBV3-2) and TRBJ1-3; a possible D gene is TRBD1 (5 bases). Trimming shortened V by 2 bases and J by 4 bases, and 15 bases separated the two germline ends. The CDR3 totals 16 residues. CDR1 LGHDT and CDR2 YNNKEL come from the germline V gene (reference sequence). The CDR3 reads CASSQTKDTGGNTIYF. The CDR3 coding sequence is TGTGCCAGCAGCCAAACTAAAGATACAGGAGGAAACACCATATATTTT.

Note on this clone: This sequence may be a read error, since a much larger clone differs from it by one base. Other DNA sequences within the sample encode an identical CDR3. This CDR3 reads CASREVKGGGGVDYEQYF. The CDR3 coding sequence is TGTGCCAGCAGAGAAGTGAAGGGGGGTGGGGGGGTCGACTACGAGCAGTACTTC. The J gene is TRBJ2-7, the V gene TRBV2; a weak D match, TRBD2 (7 bases). The germline CDR1 and CDR2 sequences are SNHLY and FYNNEI. The CDR3 covers 18 residues. Together with reference TRBV2 and TRBJ2-7, the CDR3 gives the full variable domain: EPEVTQTPSHQVTQMGQEVILRCVPISNHLYFYWYRQILGQKVEFLVSFYNNEISEKSEIFDDQFSVERPDGSNFTLKIRSTKLEDSAMYFCASREVKGGGGVDYEQYFGPGTRLTVT.

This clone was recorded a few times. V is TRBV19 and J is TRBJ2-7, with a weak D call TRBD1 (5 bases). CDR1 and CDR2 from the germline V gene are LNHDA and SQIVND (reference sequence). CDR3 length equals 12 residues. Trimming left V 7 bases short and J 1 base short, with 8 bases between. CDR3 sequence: CASTPGSYEQYV. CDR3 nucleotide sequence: TGTGCCAGTACGCCAGGGTCCTACGAGCAGTACGTC.

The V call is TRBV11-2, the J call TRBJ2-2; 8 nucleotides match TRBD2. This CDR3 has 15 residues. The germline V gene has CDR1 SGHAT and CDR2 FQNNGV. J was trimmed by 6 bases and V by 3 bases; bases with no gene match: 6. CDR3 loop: CASSLRGAFPGELFF. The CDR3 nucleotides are TGTGCCAGCAGCTTGCGGGGGGCCTTTCCCGGGGAGCTGTTTTTT.

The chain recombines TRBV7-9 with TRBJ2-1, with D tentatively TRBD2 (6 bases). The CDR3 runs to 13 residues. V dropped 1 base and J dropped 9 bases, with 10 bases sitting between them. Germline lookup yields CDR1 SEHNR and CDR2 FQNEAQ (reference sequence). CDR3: CASSLVRGSEQFF. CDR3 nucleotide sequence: TGTGCCAGCAGCTTAGTTCGGGGGAGTGAGCAGTTCTTC.

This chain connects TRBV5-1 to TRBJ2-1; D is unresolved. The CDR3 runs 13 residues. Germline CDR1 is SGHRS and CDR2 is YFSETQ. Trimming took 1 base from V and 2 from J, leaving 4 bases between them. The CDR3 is CASSLSTYNEQFF. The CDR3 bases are TGCGCCAGCAGCTTGAGCACCTACAATGAGCAGTTCTTC. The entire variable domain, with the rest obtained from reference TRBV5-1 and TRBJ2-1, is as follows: KAGVTQTPRYLIKTRGQQVTLSCSPISGHRSVSWYQQTPGQGLQFLFEYFSETQRNKGNFPGRFSGRQFSNSRSEMNVSTLELGDSALYLCASSLSTYNEQFFGPGTRLTVL.

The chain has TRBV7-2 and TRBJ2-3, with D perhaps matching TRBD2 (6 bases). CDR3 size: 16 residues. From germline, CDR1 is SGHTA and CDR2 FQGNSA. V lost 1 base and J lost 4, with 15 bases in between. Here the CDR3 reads CASSLGGAHYSDTQYF. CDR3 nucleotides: TGTGCCAGCAGCTTAGGCGGGGCCCACTACTCAGATACGCAGTATTTT.

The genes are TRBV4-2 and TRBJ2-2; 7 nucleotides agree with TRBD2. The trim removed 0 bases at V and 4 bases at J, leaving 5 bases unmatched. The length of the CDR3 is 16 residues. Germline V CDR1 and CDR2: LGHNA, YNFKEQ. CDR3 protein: CASSQEVTSSTGELFF. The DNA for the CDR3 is TGTGCCAGCAGCCAAGAGGTGACTAGCAGCACCGGGGAGCTGTTTTTT.

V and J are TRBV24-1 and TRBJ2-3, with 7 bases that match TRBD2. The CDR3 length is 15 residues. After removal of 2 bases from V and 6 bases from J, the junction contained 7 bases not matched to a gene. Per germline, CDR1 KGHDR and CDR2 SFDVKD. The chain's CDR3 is CATSDSAGRVDTQYF. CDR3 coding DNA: TGTGCCACCAGTGATTCGGCGGGGAGGGTTGATACGCAGTATTTT.

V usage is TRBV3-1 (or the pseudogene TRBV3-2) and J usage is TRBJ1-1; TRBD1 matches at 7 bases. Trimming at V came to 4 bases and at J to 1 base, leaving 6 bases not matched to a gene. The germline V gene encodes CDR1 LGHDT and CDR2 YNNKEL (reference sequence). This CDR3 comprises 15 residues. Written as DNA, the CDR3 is TGTGCCAGCAGCCCCGGGACAGTTCAGAACACTGAAGCTTTCTTT. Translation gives CASSPGTVQNTEAFF.

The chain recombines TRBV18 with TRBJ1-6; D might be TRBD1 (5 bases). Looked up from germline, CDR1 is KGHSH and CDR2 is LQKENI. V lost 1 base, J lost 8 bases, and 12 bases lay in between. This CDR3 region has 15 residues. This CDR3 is CASSPRQGEHSPLHF. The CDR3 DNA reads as TGTGCCAGCTCACCACGCCAGGGCGAGCATTCACCCCTCCACTTT.

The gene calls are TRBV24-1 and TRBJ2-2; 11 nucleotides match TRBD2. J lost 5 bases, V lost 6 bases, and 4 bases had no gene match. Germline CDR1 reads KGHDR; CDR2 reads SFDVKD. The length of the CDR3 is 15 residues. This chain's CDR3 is CATSPLAGGTGELFF. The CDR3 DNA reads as TGTGCCACCAGTCCTCTAGCGGGGGGTACCGGGGAGCTGTTTTTT.